Shown below are 8 T cell receptor beta chains from a single sample sequenced in a study of cytomegalovirus exposure and HLA in healthy donors. Amplification used 60 Vbeta primers and 13 Jbeta primers. Some clones are missing from TCRdb's copy, which holds only in-frame ones; the method was immunoSEQ multiplex PCR. Here the sample spans 100,000 to 140,000 clones, about 74% being singletons. Sequences were obtained from PBMCs. These receptors originate from a woman aged 40 to 55 in good health and CMV-seropositive.

This chain connects TRBV6-5 to TRBJ2-3, with TRBD2 matching 8 bases. The CDR3 totals 16 residues. Trimming took 4 bases from V and 1 from J; bases not matched to a gene: 7. Germline CDR1 and CDR2: MNHEY and SVGAGI. This CDR3 reads CASSSKPGGGTDTQYF. In nucleotides, the CDR3 is TGTGCCAGCAGTTCCAAGCCGGGGGGGGGCACAGATACGCAGTATTTT.

The chain couples TRBV5-4 to TRBJ2-3; TRBD2 matches at 13 bases. Germline-derived CDR1 and CDR2 are SGHNT and YYREEE (reference sequence). J gave up 5 bases and V 3 bases, and 3 bases lay outside the gene matches. The CDR3 extends over 15 amino acids. In DNA, the CDR3 is TGTGCCAGCAGCTCAGGGACTAGCGGGATAGATACGCAGTATTTT. It specifies CASSSGTSGIDTQYF.

The chain couples TRBV2 to TRBJ1-5; D is unresolved. V was pared by 11 bases and J by 1 base, with 12 bases between. CDR3 length equals 13 residues. The germline gives CDR1 SNHLY, CDR2 FYNNEI. CDR3 sequence reads: CAASKESNQPQHF. CDR3 nucleotides: TGTGCCGCATCGAAGGAGAGCAATCAGCCCCAGCATTTT.

V is TRBV13 and J is TRBJ1-1; 7 bases fit TRBD1. J lost 4 bases, V lost 5 bases, and 16 bases had no gene match. This CDR3 is built from 17 residues. Germline assignment: CDR1 PRHDT and CDR2 FYEKMQ (reference sequence). The chain's CDR3 is CASSGRRTGLFSTEAFF. CDR3 nucleotide sequence: TGTGCCAGCAGCGGTCGCCGGACAGGACTCTTTAGCACTGAAGCTTTCTTT.

V is TRBV6-1 and J is TRBJ2-1, with TRBD1 as a possible D gene (6 bases). The V and J ends lost 1 base and 1 base respectively, with 8 bases between them. Germline V gene data show CDR1 as MNHNS and CDR2 as SASEGT. The CDR3 consists of 15 residues. For the CDR3, the DNA is TGTGCCAGCAGTGAAGGAACAGGGTCCTACAATGAGCAGTTCTTC. Amino acid sequence: CASSEGTGSYNEQFF.

The chain carries TRBV30 and TRBJ2-7, with D possibly TRBD2 on 5 matching bases. This CDR3 is 13 amino acids long. With 3 bases removed from V and 2 bases from J, the gap between germline ends came to 11 bases. CDR1 and CDR2 from the germline V gene are GTSNPN and SVGIG (reference sequence). The CDR3 spells CAWRATGAYEQYF. The CDR3 DNA reads TGTGCCTGGAGGGCCACCGGGGCCTACGAGCAGTACTTC.

The chain couples TRBV7-2 to TRBJ2-7; D unclear. Germline CDR1 reads SGHTA; CDR2 reads FQGNSA. The CDR3 has 13 residues. Trimming left V 1 base short and J 4 bases short, with 8 bases between. The chain's CDR3 is CASSLGAPYEQYF. The DNA of the CDR3 is TGTGCCAGCAGCTTAGGGGCTCCTTACGAGCAGTACTTC.

This clone is a singleton in its sample. V is TRBV30 and J is TRBJ2-7; TRBD2 is a possible D gene (5 bases). This CDR3 has 13 amino acids. Germline lookup yields CDR1 GTSNPN and CDR2 SVGIG (reference sequence). V was shortened by 2 bases and J by 5 bases, with 13 bases between the two germline ends. The CDR3 here is CAWSTGYEDEQYF. CDR3 bases: TGTGCCTGGAGTACGGGGTATGAGGACGAGCAGTACTTC.